A selection of T cell receptor beta chains follows, all from one sample in a study of blood T cells in healthy people across ages. In TCRdb, the 5' RACE reads were re-called with MiXCR into one record per CDR3 protein. The repertoire holds about 640,000 distinct CDR3 sequences, with under 65% as singletons. The sample consisted of blood. The receptors were sampled from a man aged 55 to 70 in good health. Both conserved end residues are part of each CDR3. The D gene is left open where the match is weak. Clone sizes are given selectively: once, few, many, or a class where the clone is expanded.

CDR3 DNA | CDR3 protein | CDR3 length | J gene | D gene | V gene | clone size
TGTGCCAGCAGCGTAGCGGGGGGCCTTTTAGAGACCCAGTACTTC | CASSVAGGLLETQYF | 15 | TRBJ2-5 | . | TRBV9 | few
TGTGCCAGCAGTCCATCTACAGGGGACTATGGCCACACCTTC | CASSPSTGDYGHTF | 14 | TRBJ1-2 | TRBD1 | TRBV6-5 | .
TGTGCCAGCAGTTACTCGGAGGACAGGGCGATCGGGACCCAGTACTTC | CASSYSEDRAIGTQYF | 16 | TRBJ2-5 | TRBD1 | TRBV6-6 | .
TGTGCCAGCAGCTTAACAGGGGGGACGACCATAGGCTACACCTTC | CASSLTGGTTIGYTF | 15 | TRBJ1-2 | TRBD1 | TRBV7-7 | few
TGTGCCAGCAGTTTATTTCGGGGGGGAGATACGCAGTATTTT | CASSLFRGGDTQYF | 14 | TRBJ2-3 | TRBD2 | TRBV27 | .
TGCGCCAGCAGCGCCCCCGGGACAGGGTATTCACCCCTCCACTTT | CASSAPGTGYSPLHF | 15 | TRBJ1-6 | TRBD1 | TRBV4-1 | .
TGTGCCGGCAGCCAAGTGGACCCCTCTGGTTCCGAGCAGTACTTC | CAGSQVDPSGSEQYF | 15 | TRBJ2-7 | . | TRBV3-1 | .
TGTGCCACCCTACGGACGCCTGAAGAGCAGTACTTC | CATLRTPEEQYF | 12 | TRBJ2-4 | . | TRBV28 | .
TGTGCCAGCAGCGGGGCCGGGACTACCCAGGGTACGCAGTATTTT | CASSGAGTTQGTQYF | 15 | TRBJ2-3 | TRBD2 | TRBV9 | .
TGCGCCAGCAGCCTTGGGACTAGCGGGAGCTACAATGAGCAGTACTTC | CASSLGTSGSYNEQYF | 16 | TRBJ2-5 | TRBD2 | TRBV4-3 | .
TGTGCCAGCAGTTTAGGGCGTATCACGCCCCAGCATTTT | CASSLGRITPQHF | 13 | TRBJ1-5 | . | TRBV28 | .
TGTGCTGACGGGGCGACGGACACAGATACGCAGTATTTT | CADGATDTDTQYF | 13 | TRBJ2-3 | . | TRBV2 | once
TGTGCCAGCAGCTCCCCCCGGGGTGGCGCCCAGGGAGATACGCAGTATTTT | CASSSPRGGAQGDTQYF | 17 | TRBJ2-3 | . | TRBV7-2 | few
TGTGCCAGCAGCTTAAATAGCGGGAAGCCAGATACGCAGTATTTT | CASSLNSGKPDTQYF | 15 | TRBJ2-3 | TRBD2 | TRBV11-1 | .
TGCGCCAGCAGCCAGGGACAGGGTATGAGCACTGAAGCTTTCTTT | CASSQGQGMSTEAFF | 15 | TRBJ1-1 | TRBD1 | TRBV4-1 | once
TGCAGTGCTATGACAGGCCGTGGGGCTGAAGCTTTCTTT | CSAMTGRGAEAFF | 13 | TRBJ1-1 | . | TRBV20-1 | .
TGTGCCAGCAGCTTGTCCGGAGTCAGGTGGGACTACGAGCAGTACTTC | CASSLSGVRWDYEQYF | 16 | TRBJ2-7 | . | TRBV5-5 | .
TGTGCCAGCATCTCCAGCAATCAGCCCCAGCATTTT | CASISSNQPQHF | 12 | TRBJ1-5 | . | TRBV28 | .
TGTGCCAGCAGTTTTGAATATGGGGAGAACACCGGGGAGCTGTTTTTT | CASSFEYGENTGELFF | 16 | TRBJ2-2 | . | TRBV12-3/TRBV12-4 | .
TGTGCCAGCAGTTACTCCCCGCCGGGACTAGCGGGGGGTTACAATGAGCAGTTCTTC | CASSYSPPGLAGGYNEQFF | 19 | TRBJ2-1 | TRBD2 | TRBV6-5 | few
TGTGCCAGCAGCCACAGCGGGAGGAACACCGGGGAGCTGTTTTTT | CASSHSGRNTGELFF | 15 | TRBJ2-2 | TRBD2 | TRBV3-1 | .
TGCAGTGCTACAGGGTTGGGTGGCTACACCTTC | CSATGLGGYTF | 11 | TRBJ1-2 | . | TRBV20-1 | few
TGTGCCAGCAGCAAGAAGTACGAGCAGTACTTC | CASSKKYEQYF | 11 | TRBJ2-7 | . | TRBV5-6 | .
TGCAGTGGGATCAGGGACCCTAACTATGGCTACACCTTC | CSGIRDPNYGYTF | 13 | TRBJ1-2 | . | TRBV20-1 | .
TGCAGTACGCTAGCGGGGACCTACGAGCAGTACTTC | CSTLAGTYEQYF | 12 | TRBJ2-7 | TRBD2 | TRBV20-1 | .
TGTGCCAGCTCACCACCGGCAGGGGGGATCTTAGAGACCCAGTACTTC | CASSPPAGGILETQYF | 16 | TRBJ2-5 | . | TRBV18 | .
TGTGCCAGCAGTCCACGGACAGGGCTGGGCAATCAGCCCCAGCATTTT | CASSPRTGLGNQPQHF | 16 | TRBJ1-5 | TRBD1 | TRBV6-6 | few
TGTGCCACCAGCCGCGGGGGGGCCCTGATATACGAGCAGTACTTC | CATSRGGALIYEQYF | 15 | TRBJ2-7 | TRBD2 | TRBV15 | .
TGTGCCAGCAGCTTGGGGGACTTAAACCGGGATACGCAGTATTTT | CASSLGDLNRDTQYF | 15 | TRBJ2-3 | . | TRBV11-2 | .
TGCAGTGCAAAGACCGGGGGGACCTCCTACAATGAGCAGTTCTTC | CSAKTGGTSYNEQFF | 15 | TRBJ2-1 | TRBD2 | TRBV20-1 | .
TGTGCCAGCAGCGCCCCAGGACAGGGGTCTGAAAAACTGTTTTTT | CASSAPGQGSEKLFF | 15 | TRBJ1-4 | TRBD1 | TRBV25-1 | .
TGCAGCGTAGAGGATAAAGCTACAGATACGCAGTATTTT | CSVEDKATDTQYF | 13 | TRBJ2-3 | . | TRBV29-1 | .
TGTGCCAGCGGCCCAGCGGGTCGGGGCAACACTGAAGCTTTCTTT | CASGPAGRGNTEAFF | 15 | TRBJ1-1 | . | TRBV6-2/TRBV6-3 | many
TGCAGCGTTCAAGGAGCCTCGGGCACAGATACGCAGTATTTT | CSVQGASGTDTQYF | 14 | TRBJ2-3 | . | TRBV29-1 | few
TGTGCCAGCAGCCCCGCCTACGAGCAGTACTTC | CASSPAYEQYF | 11 | TRBJ2-7 | . | TRBV7-2 | many
TGTGCCAGCAAGCCTAGCGGGTTGGATGATGAGCAGTTCTTC | CASKPSGLDDEQFF | 14 | TRBJ2-1 | TRBD2 | TRBV6-6 | .
TGCAGTGCTATGCGACTAGGCGGGGGGGCCTCCGATACGCAGTATTTT | CSAMRLGGGASDTQYF | 16 | TRBJ2-3 | TRBD2 | TRBV20-1 | .
TGTGCCAGCGCAGACAGCCTGAACACTGAAGCTTTCTTT | CASADSLNTEAFF | 13 | TRBJ1-1 | . | TRBV6-1 | .
TGTGCCAGCAGTTCCGACAGCTCCACAGATACGCAGTATTTT | CASSSDSSTDTQYF | 14 | TRBJ2-3 | . | TRBV25-1 | .
TGTGCCAGCAGCTTAGATGCCTCCTATAATTCACCCCTCCACTTT | CASSLDASYNSPLHF | 15 | TRBJ1-6 | . | TRBV7-9 | .
TGTGCCAGCAGGGGGCTACAGGGGGCAAATTATGGCTACACCTTC | CASRGLQGANYGYTF | 15 | TRBJ1-2 | TRBD1 | TRBV27 | .
TGCGCCAGCAGCCAGAGCCCTAGCGTGGAGACCCAGTACTTC | CASSQSPSVETQYF | 14 | TRBJ2-5 | . | TRBV4-1 | many
TGTGCCAGCAGGGGAGGGGGGCTGAACTATGGCTACACCTTC | CASRGGGLNYGYTF | 14 | TRBJ1-2 | . | TRBV25-1 | .
TGTGCCAGCAGCTTATATGGGGGGAATAAACAAGAGACCCAGTACTTC | CASSLYGGNKQETQYF | 16 | TRBJ2-5 | . | TRBV5-6 | .
TGCAGCGTCGAGGACAGAGCAAGGGAAAAACTGTTTTTT | CSVEDRAREKLFF | 13 | TRBJ1-4 | . | TRBV29-1 | .